This TCR beta chain was sequenced during a study of preoperative IRX-2 immunotherapy in early breast cancer (dated by TCRdb to about 2019). The protocol used for the library was the immunoSEQ multiplex PCR assay. Drawn from immuneACCESS, this table holds only the in-frame rearrangements with V and J called that TCRdb kept. Clones are partly lost; checked studies trace under half to an unresolved V gene and leave the rest unexplained. Within this sample are approximately 3,500 clones, with 65% to 85% of them counted one time only. Around 5.8% of the sample is in the top ten clones. At the junction V is shortened by 3 bases and J by 0 bases, with 10 bases in between. Based on the germline V gene, the CDR1 and CDR2 sequences are SGHNT and YENEEA. The CDR3 contains 15 residues, cysteine and phenylalanine counted. The kept DNA is CDR3 alone, 45 bases in frame from the first base. The label giving this sample's treatment or condition can be read as: preoperative locoregional IRX-2 cytokine immunotherapy. The samples were obtained from a phase Ib study that tested preoperative, locoregional IRX-2 cytokine immunotherapy designed to prime immune responses. Donors were patients with early-stage breast cancer who received IRX-2 before surgery.

Comments on this clone: Its target antigen remains unknown. No much larger clone is present one base from it, and per-base qualities are unavailable.

This material consisted of tumor tissue, taken before IRX-2 immunotherapy. The receptor was isolated from a human donor with breast cancer. The chain is assembled from TRBV11-3 and TRBJ2-3; a weak D assignment points to TRBD2 (5 bases agree). The DNA sequence reads TGTGCCAGCAGCTTCGGGATAACTAGCACAGATACGCAGTATTTT. The translation is CASSFGITSTDTQYF.